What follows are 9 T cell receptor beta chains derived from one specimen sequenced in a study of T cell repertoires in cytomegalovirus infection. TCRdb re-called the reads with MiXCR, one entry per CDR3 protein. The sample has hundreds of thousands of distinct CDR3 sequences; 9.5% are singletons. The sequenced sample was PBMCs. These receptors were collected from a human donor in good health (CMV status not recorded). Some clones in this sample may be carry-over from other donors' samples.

The CDR3 protein is CASTSLRGRRGTDTQYF. The CDR3 bases are TGTGCCAGCACGAGTCTAAGGGGGAGACGGGGCACAGATACGCAGTATTTT. This chain connects TRBV5-3 to TRBJ2-3; a weak D match, TRBD1 (6 bases). TRBV5-3 is an open reading frame whose function is uncertain. The CDR3 extends over 17 amino acids. V was clipped by 8 bases and J by 1 base, with 23 bases between them.

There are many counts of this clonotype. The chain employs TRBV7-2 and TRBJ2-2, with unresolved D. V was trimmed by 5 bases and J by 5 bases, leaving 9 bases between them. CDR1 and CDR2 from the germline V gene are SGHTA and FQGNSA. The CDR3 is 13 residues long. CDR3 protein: CASSPRMTGELFF. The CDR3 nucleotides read TGTGCCAGCAGCCCGAGGATGACCGGGGAGCTGTTTTTT.

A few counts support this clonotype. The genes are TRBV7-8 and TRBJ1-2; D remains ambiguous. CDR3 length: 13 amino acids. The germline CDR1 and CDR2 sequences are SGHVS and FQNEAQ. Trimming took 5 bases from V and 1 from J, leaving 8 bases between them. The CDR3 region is CASSPTVNYGYTF. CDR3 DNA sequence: TGTGCCAGCAGCCCGACGGTTAACTATGGCTACACCTTC.

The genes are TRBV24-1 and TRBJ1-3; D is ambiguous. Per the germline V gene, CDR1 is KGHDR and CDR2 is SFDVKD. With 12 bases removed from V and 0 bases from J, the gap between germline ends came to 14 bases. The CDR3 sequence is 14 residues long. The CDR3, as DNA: TGTGCCCGCCCCGGCGGATTCTCTGGAAACACCATATATTTT. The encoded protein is CARPGGFSGNTIYF.

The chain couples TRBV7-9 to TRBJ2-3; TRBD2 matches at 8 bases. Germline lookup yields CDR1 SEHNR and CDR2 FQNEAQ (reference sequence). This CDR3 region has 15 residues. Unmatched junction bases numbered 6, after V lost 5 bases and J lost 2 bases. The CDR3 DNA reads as TGTGCCAGCAGCCCAGGTAGCGGGGACACAGATACGCAGTATTTT. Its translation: CASSPGSGDTDTQYF. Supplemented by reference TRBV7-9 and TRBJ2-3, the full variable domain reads DTGVSQNPRHKITKRGQNVTFRCDPISEHNRLYWYRQTLGQGPEFLTYFQNEAQLEKSRLLSDRFSAERPKGSFSTLEIQRTEQGDSAMYLCASSPGSGDTDTQYFGPGTRLTVL.

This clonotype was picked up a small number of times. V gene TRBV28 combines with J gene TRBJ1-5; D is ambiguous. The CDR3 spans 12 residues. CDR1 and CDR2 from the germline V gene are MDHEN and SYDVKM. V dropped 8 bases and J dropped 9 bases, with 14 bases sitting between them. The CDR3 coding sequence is TGTGCCAGCCATGGGGTTCTAATGCCCCAGCATTTT. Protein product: CASHGVLMPQHF.

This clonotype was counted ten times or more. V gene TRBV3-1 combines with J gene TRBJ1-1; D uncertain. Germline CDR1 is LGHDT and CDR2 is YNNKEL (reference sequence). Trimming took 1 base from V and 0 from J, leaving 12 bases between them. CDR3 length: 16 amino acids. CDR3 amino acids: CASSQGVGRMNTEAFF. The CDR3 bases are TGTGCCAGCAGCCAAGGTGTGGGGAGAATGAACACTGAAGCTTTCTTT.

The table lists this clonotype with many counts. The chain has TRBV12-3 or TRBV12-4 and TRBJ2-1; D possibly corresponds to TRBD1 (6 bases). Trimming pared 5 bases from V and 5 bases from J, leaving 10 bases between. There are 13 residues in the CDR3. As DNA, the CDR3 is TGTGCCAGCAGTCCACGACAGGACAATGAGCAGTTCTTC. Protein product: CASSPRQDNEQFF.

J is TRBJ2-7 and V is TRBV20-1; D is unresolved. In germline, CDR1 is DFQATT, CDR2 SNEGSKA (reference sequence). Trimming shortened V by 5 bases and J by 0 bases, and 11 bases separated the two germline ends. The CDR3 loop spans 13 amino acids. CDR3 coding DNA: TGCAGTGCTCCACGTCCCAGCTCCTACGAGCAGTACTTC. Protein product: CSAPRPSSYEQYF.